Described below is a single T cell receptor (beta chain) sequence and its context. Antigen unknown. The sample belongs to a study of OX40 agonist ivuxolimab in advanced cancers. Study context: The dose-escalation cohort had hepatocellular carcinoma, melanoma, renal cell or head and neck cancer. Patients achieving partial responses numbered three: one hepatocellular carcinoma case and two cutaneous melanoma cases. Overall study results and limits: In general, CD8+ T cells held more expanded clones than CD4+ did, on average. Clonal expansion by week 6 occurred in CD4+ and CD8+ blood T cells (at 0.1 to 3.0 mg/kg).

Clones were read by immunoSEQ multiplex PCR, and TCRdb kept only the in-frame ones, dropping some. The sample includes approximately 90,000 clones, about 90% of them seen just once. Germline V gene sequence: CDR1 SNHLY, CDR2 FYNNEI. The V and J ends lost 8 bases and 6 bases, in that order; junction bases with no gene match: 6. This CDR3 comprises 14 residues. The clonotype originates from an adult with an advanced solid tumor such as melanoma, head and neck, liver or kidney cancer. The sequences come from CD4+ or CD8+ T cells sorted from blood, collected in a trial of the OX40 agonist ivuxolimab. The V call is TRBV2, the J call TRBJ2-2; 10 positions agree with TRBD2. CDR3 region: CASGGSGRAGELFF. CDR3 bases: TGTGCCAGCGGGGGAAGCGGGAGGGCCGGGGAGCTGTTTTTT.